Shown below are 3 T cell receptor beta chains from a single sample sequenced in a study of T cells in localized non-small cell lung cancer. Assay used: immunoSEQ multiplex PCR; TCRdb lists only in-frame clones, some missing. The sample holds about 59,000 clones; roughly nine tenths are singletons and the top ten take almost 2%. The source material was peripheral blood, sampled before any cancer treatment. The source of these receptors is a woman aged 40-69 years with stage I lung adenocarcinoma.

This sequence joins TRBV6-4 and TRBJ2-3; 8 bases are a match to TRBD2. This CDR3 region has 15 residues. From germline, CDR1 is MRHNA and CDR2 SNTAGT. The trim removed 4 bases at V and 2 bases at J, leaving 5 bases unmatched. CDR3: CASSAKRGYTDTQYF. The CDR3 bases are TGTGCCAGCAGTGCTAAGCGGGGGTACACAGATACGCAGTATTTT.

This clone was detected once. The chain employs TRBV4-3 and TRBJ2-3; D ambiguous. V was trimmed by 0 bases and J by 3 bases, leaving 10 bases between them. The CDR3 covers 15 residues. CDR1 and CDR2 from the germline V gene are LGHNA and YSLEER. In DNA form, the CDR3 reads TGCGCCAGCAGCCAAGACCCGGGCGAGACAGATACGCAGTATTTT. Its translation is CASSQDPGETDTQYF.

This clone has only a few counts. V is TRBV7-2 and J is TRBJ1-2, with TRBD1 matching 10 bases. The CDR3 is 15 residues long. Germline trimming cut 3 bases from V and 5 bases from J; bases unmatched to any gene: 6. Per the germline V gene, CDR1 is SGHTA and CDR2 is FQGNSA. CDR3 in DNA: TGTGCCAGCAGCTTTAAGCTGGGACAGGGGTATGGCTACACCTTC. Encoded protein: CASSFKLGQGYGYTF. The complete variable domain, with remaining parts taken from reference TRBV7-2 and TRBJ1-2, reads GAGVSQSPSNKVTEKGKDVELRCDPISGHTALYWYRQSLGQGLEFLIYFQGNSAPDKSGLPSDRFSAERTGGSVSTLTIQRTQQEDSAVYLCASSFKLGQGYGYTFGSGTRLTVV.